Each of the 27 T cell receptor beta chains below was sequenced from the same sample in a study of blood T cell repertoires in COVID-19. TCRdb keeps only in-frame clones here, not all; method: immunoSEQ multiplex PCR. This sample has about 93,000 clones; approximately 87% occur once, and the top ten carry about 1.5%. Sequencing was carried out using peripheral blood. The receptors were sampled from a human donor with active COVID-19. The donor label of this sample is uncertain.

CDR3 DNA: TGTGCCAGCAGTGACCATGACAGGGGTTCGACCGGGGAGCTGTTTTTT. Translating gives CASSDHDRGSTGELFF. This sequence joins TRBV6-1 and TRBJ2-2, with 8 bases matching TRBD1. Germline V lookup: CDR1 MNHNS, CDR2 SASEGT. V gave up 3 bases and J gave up 5 bases; unmatched junction bases: 8. The CDR3 has 16 amino acids.

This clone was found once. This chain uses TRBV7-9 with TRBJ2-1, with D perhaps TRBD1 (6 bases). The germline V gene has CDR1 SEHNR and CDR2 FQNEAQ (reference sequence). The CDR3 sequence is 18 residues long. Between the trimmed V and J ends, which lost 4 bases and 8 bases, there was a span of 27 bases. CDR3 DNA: TGTGCCAGCAGCTATTACAGGGCGAGCAACTTCCGATTTGATGAGCAGTTCTTC. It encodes CASSYYRASNFRFDEQFF.

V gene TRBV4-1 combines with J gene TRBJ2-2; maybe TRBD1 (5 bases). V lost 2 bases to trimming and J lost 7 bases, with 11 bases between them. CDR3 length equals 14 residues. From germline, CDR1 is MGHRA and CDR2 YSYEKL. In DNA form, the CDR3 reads TGCGCCAGCAGCCAACACAGGCGAGACGGGGAGCTGTTTTTT. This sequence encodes CASSQHRRDGELFF.

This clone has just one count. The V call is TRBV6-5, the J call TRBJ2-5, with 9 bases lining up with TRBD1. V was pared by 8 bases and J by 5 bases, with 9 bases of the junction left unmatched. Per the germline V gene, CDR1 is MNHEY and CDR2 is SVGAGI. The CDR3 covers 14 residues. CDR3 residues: CASPKQGARETQYF. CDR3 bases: TGTGCCAGCCCTAAACAGGGGGCAAGGGAGACCCAGTACTTC.

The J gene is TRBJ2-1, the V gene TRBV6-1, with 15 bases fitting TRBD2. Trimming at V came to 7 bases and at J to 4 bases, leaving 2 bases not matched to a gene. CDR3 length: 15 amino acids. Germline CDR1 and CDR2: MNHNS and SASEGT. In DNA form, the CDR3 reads TGTGCCAGCAAAGGACTAGCGGGGGGGTACAATGAGCAGTTCTTC. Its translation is CASKGLAGGYNEQFF.

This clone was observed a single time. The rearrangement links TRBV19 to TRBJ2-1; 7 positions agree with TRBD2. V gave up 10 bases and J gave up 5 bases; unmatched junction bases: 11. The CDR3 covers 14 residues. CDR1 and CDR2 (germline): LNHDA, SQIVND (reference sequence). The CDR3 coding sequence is TGTGCCACGGTGGGGCTAGCGGAGGACAATGAGCAGTTCTTC. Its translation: CATVGLAEDNEQFF.

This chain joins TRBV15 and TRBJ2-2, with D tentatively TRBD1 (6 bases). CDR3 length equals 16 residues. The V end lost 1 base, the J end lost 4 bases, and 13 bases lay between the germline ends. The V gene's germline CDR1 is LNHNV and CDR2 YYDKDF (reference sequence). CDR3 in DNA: TGTGCCACCAGCAGAGCGGTGGGGGCAGGCACCGGGGAGCTGTTTTTT. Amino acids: CATSRAVGAGTGELFF.

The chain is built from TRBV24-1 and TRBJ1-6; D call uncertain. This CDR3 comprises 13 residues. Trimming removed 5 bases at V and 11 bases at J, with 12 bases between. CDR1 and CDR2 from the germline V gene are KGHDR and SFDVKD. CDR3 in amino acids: CATSAENRAPLHF. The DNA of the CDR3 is TGTGCCACCAGTGCTGAGAATCGGGCACCCCTCCACTTT.

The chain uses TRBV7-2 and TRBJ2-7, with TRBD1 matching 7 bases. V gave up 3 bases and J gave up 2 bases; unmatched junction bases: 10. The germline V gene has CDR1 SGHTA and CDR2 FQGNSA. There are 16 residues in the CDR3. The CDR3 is CASSLGSRGSTYEQYF. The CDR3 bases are TGTGCCAGCAGCTTGGGATCCAGGGGGTCAACCTACGAGCAGTACTTC.

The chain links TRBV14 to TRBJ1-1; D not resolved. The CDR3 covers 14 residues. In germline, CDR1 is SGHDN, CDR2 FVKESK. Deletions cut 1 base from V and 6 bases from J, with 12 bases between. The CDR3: CASSQVGRSAEAFF. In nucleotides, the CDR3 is TGTGCCAGCAGCCAAGTAGGGAGGAGCGCTGAAGCTTTCTTT.

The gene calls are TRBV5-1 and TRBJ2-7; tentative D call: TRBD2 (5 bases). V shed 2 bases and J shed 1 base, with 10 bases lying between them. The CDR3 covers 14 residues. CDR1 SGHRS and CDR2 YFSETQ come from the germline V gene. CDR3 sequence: CASSLQGSSYEQYF. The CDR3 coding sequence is TGCGCCAGCAGCTTACAAGGGAGTTCCTACGAGCAGTACTTC.

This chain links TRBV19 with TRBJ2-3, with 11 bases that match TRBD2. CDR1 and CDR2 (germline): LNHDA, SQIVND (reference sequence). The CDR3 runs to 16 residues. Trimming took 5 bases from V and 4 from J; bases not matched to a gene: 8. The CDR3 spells CASSVTSGGLPDTQYF. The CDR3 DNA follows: TGTGCCAGTAGTGTAACTAGCGGGGGCCTCCCAGATACGCAGTATTTT.

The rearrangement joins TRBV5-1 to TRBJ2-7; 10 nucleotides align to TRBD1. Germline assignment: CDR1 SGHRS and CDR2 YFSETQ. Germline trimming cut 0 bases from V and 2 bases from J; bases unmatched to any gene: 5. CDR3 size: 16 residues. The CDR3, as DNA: TGCGCCAGCAGCTTGGCGATGGGACAGGGGCCCTACGAGCAGTACTTC. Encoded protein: CASSLAMGQGPYEQYF.

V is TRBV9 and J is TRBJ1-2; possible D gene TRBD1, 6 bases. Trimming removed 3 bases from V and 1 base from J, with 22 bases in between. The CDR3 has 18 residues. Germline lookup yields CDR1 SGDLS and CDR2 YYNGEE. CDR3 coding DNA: TGTGCCAGCAGCGGGGGATGGACAGAGAACAAATATAACTATGGCTACACCTTC. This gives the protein CASSGGWTENKYNYGYTF.

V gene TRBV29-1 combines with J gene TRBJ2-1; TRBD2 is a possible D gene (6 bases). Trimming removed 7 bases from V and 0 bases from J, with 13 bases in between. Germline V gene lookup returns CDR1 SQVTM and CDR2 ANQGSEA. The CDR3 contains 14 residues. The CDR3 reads CSGRRGSSYNEQFF. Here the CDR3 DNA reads TGCAGCGGTCGACGGGGGAGCTCCTACAATGAGCAGTTCTTC.

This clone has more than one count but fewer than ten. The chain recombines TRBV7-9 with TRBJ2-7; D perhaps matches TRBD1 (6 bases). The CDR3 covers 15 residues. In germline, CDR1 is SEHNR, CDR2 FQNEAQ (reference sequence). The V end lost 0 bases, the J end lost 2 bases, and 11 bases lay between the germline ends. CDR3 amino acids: CASSLAHRQAYEQYF. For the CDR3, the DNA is TGTGCCAGCAGCTTAGCGCATAGACAGGCCTACGAGCAGTACTTC. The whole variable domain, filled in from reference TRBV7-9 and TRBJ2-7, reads DTGVSQNPRHKITKRGQNVTFRCDPISEHNRLYWYRQTLGQGPEFLTYFQNEAQLEKSRLLSDRFSAERPKGSFSTLEIQRTEQGDSAMYLCASSLAHRQAYEQYFGPGTRLTVT.

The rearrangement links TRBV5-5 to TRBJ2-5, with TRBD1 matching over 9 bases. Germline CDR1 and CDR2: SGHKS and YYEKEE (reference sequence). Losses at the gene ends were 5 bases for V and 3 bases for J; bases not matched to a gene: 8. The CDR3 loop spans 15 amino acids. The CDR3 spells CASRDRGQGEETQYF. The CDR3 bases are TGTGCCAGCAGGGATCGGGGACAGGGAGAAGAGACCCAGTACTTC.

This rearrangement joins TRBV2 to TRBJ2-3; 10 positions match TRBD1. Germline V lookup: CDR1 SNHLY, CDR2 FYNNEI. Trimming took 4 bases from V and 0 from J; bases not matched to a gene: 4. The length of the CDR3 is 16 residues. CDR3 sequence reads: CASSGQGAASTDTQYF. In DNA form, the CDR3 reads TGTGCCAGCAGTGGACAGGGGGCCGCTAGCACAGATACGCAGTATTTT.

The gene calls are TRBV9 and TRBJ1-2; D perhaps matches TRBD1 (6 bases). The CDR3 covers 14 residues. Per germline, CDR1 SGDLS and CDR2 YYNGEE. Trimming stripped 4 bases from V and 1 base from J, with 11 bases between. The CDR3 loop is CASSRTGINYGYTF. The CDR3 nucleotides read TGTGCCAGCAGCAGAACAGGGATTAACTATGGCTACACCTTC.

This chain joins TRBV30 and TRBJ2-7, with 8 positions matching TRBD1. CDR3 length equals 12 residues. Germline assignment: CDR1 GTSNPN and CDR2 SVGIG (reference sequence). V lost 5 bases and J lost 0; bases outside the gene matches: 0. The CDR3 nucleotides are TGTGCCTGGGGACAGGGCTCCTACGAGCAGTACTTC. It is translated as CAWGQGSYEQYF.

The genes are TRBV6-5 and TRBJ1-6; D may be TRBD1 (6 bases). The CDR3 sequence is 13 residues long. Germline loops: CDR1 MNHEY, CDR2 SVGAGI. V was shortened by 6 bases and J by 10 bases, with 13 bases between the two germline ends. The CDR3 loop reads CASRRNRDSPLHF. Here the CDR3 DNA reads TGTGCCAGCAGAAGAAACAGGGACTCACCCCTCCACTTT.

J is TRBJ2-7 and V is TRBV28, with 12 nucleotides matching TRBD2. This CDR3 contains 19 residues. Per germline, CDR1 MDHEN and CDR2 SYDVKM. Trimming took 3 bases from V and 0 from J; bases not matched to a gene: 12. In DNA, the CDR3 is TGTGCCAGCAGTTTCCCCCCCCGACTAGCGGGGGTTAGCTCCTACGAGCAGTACTTC. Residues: CASSFPPRLAGVSSYEQYF.

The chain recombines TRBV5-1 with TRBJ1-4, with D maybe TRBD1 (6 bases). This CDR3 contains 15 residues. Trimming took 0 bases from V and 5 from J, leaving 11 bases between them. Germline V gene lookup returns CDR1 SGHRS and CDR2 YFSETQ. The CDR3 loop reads CASSLAAGENEKLFF. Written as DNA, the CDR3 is TGCGCCAGCAGCTTGGCCGCAGGGGAGAATGAAAAACTGTTTTTT.

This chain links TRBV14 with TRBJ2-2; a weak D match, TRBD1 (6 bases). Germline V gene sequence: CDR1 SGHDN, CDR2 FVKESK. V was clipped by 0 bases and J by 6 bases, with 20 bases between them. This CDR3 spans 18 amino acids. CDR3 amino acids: CASSQDLGGRKYAGELFF. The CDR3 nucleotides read TGTGCCAGCAGCCAAGATCTTGGGGGCAGAAAGTATGCCGGGGAGCTGTTTTTT.

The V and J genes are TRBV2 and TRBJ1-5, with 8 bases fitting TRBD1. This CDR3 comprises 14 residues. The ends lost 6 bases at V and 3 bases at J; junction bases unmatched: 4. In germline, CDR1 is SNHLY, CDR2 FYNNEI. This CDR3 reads CASSFRGLNQPQHF. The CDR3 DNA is TGTGCCAGCAGCTTCAGGGGGCTCAATCAGCCCCAGCATTTT.

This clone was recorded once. This CDR3 reads CATSGGIGRPAGNEQFF. DNA for the CDR3: TGTGCCACCAGTGGAGGTATCGGCCGCCCAGCGGGGAATGAGCAGTTCTTC. The genes are TRBV24-1 and TRBJ2-1; 7 nucleotides align to TRBD2. The V segment lost 5 bases and the J segment 7 bases; nucleotides outside the gene matches: 16. This CDR3 contains 17 residues. Looked up from germline, CDR1 is KGHDR and CDR2 is SFDVKD.

Written as DNA, the CDR3 is TGTGCCGCGTCAGGAGGTTTCGATGAGCAGTTCTTC. Translating it yields CAASGGFDEQFF. The chain combines TRBV30 with TRBJ2-1; D is possibly TRBD2 (5 bases). This CDR3 has 12 amino acids. With 8 bases removed from V and 8 bases from J, the gap between germline ends came to 16 bases. The germline CDR1 and CDR2 sequences are GTSNPN and SVGIG (reference sequence).